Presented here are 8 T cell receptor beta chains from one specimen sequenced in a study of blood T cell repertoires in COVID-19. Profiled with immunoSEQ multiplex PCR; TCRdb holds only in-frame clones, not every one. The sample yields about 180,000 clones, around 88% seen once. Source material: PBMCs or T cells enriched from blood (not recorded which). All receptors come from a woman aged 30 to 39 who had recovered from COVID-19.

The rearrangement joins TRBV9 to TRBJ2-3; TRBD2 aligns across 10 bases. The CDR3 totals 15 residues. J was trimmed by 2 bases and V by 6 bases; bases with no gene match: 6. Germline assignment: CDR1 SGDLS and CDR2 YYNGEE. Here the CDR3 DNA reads TGTGCCAGCACAGTAGCGGGGGGATCCACAGATACGCAGTATTTT. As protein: CASTVAGGSTDTQYF.

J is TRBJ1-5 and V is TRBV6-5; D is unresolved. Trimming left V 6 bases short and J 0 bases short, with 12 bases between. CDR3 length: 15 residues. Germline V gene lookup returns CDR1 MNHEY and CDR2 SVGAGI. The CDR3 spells CASSRSQNSNQPQHF. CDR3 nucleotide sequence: TGTGCCAGCAGCCGAAGTCAGAATAGCAATCAGCCCCAGCATTTT.

CDR3 bases: TGTGCCAGCAGCTTGATGGCACAAGAGACCCAGTACTTC. Protein product: CASSLMAQETQYF. The V and J genes are TRBV5-6 and TRBJ2-5; D is unresolved. V lost 1 base to trimming and J lost 2 bases, with 6 bases between them. Germline CDR1 reads SGHDT; CDR2 reads YYEEEE. The length of the CDR3 is 13 residues.

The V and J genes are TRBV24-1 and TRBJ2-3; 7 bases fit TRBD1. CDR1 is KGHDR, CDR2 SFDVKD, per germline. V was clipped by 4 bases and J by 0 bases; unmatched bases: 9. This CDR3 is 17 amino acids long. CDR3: CATSDVRDSSSTDTQYF. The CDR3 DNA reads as TGTGCCACCAGTGACGTTCGGGACAGCTCTAGCACAGATACGCAGTATTTT.

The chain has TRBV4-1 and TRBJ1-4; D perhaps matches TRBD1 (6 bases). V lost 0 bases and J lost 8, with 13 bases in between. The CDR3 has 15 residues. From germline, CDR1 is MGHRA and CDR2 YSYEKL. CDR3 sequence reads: CASSQDSGVQEKLFF. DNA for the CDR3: TGCGCCAGCAGCCAAGATTCAGGGGTGCAAGAAAAACTGTTTTTT.

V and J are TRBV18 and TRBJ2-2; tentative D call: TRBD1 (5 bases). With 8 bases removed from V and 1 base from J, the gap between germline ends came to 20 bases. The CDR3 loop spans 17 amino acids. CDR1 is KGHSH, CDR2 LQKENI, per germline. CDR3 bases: TGTGCCAGCACCCCGCGTATAGGCAGGGAGAACACCGGGGAGCTGTTTTTT. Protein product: CASTPRIGRENTGELFF.

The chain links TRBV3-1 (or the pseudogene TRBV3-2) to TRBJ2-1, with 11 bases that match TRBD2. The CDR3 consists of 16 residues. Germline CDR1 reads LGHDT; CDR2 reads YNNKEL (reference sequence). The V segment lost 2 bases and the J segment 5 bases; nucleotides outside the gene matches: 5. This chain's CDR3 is CASSQPSGRWDNEQFF. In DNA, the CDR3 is TGTGCCAGCAGCCAACCTAGCGGGAGGTGGGACAATGAGCAGTTCTTC.

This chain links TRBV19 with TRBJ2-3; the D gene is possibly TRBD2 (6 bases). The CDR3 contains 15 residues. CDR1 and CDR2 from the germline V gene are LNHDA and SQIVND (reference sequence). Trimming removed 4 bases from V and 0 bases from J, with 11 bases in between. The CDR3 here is CASSTTRASTDTQYF. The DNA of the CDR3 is TGTGCCAGTAGTACGACTAGAGCGAGCACAGATACGCAGTATTTT.